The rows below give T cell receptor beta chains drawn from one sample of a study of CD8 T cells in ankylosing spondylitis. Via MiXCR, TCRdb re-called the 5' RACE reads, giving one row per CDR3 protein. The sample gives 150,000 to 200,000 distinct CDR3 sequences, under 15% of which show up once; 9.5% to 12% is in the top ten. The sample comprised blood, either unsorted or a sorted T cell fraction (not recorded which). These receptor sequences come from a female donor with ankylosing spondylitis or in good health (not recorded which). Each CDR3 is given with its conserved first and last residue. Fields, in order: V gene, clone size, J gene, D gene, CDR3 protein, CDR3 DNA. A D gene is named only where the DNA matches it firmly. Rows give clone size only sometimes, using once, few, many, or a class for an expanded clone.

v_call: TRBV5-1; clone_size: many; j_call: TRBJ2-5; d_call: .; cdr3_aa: CASSALAPQETQYF; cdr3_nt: TGCGCCAGCAGCGCGCTAGCGCCTCAAGAGACCCAGTACTTC
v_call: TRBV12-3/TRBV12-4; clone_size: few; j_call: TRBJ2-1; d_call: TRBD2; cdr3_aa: CASRASGRYEQFF; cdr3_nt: TGTGCCAGCAGAGCTAGCGGGAGGTATGAGCAGTTCTTC
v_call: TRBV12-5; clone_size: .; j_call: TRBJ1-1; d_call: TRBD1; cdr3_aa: CASAQQGAGTEAFF; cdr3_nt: TGTGCTAGTGCCCAACAGGGGGCCGGCACTGAAGCTTTCTTT
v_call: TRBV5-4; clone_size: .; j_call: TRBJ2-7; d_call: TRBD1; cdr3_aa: CASSLEPGQNYEQYF; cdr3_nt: TGTGCCAGCAGCTTGGAGCCGGGACAGAACTACGAGCAGTACTTC
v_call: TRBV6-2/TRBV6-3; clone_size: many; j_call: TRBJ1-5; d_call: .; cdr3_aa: CASSTNRESPYQPQHF; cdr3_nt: TGTGCCAGCAGTACCAACAGGGAATCTCCTTATCAGCCCCAGCATTTT
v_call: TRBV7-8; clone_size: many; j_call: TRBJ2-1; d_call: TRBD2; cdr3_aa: CASSSLPAGGINEQFF; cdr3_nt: TGTGCCAGCAGCTCCCTTCCAGCGGGAGGAATCAATGAGCAGTTCTTC
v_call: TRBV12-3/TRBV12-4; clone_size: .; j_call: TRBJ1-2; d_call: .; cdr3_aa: CASSFRGLDYGYTF; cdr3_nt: TGTGCCAGCAGTTTCCGGGGATTGGACTATGGCTACACCTTC
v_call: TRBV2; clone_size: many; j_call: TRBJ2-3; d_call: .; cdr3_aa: CASSTTRSTDTQYF; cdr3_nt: TGTGCCAGCAGCACGACCCGAAGCACAGATACGCAGTATTTT
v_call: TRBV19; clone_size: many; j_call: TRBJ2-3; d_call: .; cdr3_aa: CASSIRDVGTQYF; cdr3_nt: TGTGCCAGTAGTATTCGGGACGTAGGTACGCAGTATTTT
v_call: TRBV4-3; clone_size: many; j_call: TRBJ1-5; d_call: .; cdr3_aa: CASSQDHGLLGNQPQHF; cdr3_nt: TGCGCCAGCAGCCAAGATCACGGATTGCTCGGCAATCAGCCCCAGCATTTT
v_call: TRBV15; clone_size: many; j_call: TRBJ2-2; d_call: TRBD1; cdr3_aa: CATSFGTGLTGELFF; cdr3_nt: TGTGCCACCAGCTTCGGGACAGGGCTCACCGGGGAGCTGTTTTTT
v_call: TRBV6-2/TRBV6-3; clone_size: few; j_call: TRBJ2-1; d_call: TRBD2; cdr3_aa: CASRFLAGGFGEQFF; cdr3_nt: TGTGCCAGCAGATTTCTAGCGGGAGGATTTGGTGAGCAGTTCTTC
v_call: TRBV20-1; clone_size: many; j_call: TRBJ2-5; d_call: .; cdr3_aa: CSVETGETQYF; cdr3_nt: TGCAGTGTTGAGACGGGGGAGACCCAGTACTTC
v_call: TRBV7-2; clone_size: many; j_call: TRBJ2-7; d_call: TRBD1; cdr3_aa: CASSLPGGAYEQYF; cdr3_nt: TGTGCCAGCAGCTTGCCAGGGGGTGCCTACGAGCAGTACTTC
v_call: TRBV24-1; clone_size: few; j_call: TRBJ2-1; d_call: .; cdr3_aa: CATSDSVGWYNEQFF; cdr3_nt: TGTGCCACCAGTGATTCGGTCGGCTGGTACAATGAGCAGTTCTTC
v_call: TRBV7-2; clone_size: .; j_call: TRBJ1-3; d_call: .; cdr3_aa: CASSLGTGLSGNTIYF; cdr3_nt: TGTGCCAGCAGCCTCGGAACAGGGTTATCCGGAAACACCATATATTTT
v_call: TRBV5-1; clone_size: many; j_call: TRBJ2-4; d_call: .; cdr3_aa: CASSLDSLAKNIQYF; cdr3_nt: TGCGCCAGCAGCTTGGATTCGTTAGCCAAAAACATTCAGTACTTC
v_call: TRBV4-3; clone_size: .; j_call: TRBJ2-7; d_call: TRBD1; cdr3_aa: CASSQDTGDYEQYF; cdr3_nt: TGCGCCAGCAGCCAAGATACAGGGGACTACGAGCAGTACTTC
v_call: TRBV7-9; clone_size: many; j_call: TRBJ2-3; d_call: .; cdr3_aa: CASSWGDSDTQYF; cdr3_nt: TGTGCCAGCAGCTGGGGAGATTCAGATACGCAGTATTTT
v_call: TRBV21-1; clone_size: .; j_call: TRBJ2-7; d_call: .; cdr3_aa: CAQSRGGFKKVYEQYF; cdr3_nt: TGTGCCCAATCCAGGGGGGGGTTTAAGAAAGTCTACGAGCAGTACTTC
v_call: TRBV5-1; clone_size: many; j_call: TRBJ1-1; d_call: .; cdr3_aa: CASSWTEMNTEAFF; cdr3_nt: TGCGCCAGCAGCTGGACTGAGATGAACACTGAAGCTTTCTTT
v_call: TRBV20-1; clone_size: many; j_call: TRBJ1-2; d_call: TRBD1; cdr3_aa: CSARGTVDYGYTF; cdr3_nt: TGCAGTGCTAGGGGGACAGTAGATTATGGCTACACCTTC
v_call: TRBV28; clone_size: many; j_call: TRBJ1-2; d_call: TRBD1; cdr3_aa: CASSLTLTGQYGYTF; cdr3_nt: TGTGCCAGCAGTTTAACCCTGACAGGGCAATATGGCTACACCTTC
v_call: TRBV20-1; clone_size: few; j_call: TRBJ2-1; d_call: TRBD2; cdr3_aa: CCASRLTSGFGVEQFF; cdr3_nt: TGCTGTGCTAGCCGGTTGACTAGCGGGTTTGGTGTCGAGCAGTTCTTC
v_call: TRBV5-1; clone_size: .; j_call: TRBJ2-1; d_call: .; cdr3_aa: CASRPRTDYNEQFF; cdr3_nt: TGCGCCAGCAGGCCCCGGACAGACTACAATGAGCAGTTCTTC
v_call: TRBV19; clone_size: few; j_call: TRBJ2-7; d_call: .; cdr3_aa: CASSILPGPTNYEQYF; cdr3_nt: TGTGCCAGTAGTATTCTTCCGGGACCTACAAACTACGAGCAGTACTTC
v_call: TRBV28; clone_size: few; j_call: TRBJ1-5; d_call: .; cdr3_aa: CASSPGLAGQLQHF; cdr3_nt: TGTGCCAGCAGTCCAGGGCTCGCGGGTCAGCTCCAGCATTTT
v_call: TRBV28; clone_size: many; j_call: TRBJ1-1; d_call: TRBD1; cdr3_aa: CATRTGGGGTEAFF; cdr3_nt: TGTGCCACCCGGACAGGGGGCGGTGGCACTGAAGCTTTCTTT
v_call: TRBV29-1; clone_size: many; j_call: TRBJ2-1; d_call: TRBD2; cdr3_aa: CSVEFSGRPQFF; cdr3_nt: TGCAGCGTTGAATTCAGCGGGAGACCTCAGTTCTTC
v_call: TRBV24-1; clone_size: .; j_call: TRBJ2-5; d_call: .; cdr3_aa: CATSDLPGADQETQYF; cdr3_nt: TGTGCCACCAGTGATTTGCCCGGGGCAGACCAAGAGACCCAGTACTTC
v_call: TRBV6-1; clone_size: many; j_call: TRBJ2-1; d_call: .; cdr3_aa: CASSRGTVSYNEQFF; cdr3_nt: TGTGCCAGCAGTCGCGGGACAGTCTCCTACAATGAGCAGTTCTTC
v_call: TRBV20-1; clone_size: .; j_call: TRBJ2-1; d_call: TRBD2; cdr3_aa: CSATGTSGRYNEQFF; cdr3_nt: TGCAGTGCCACCGGGACTAGCGGGCGGTACAATGAGCAGTTCTTC
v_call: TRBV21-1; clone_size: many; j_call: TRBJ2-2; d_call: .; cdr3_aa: CASSIKDREFVLWLFF; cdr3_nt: TGTGCCAGCAGCATCAAGGACAGGGAATTTGTTCTTTGGTTGTTTTTT
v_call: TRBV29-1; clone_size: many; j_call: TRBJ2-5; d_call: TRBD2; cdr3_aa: CSVASGSVQETQYF; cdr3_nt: TGCAGCGTTGCTAGCGGGAGTGTCCAAGAGACCCAGTACTTC
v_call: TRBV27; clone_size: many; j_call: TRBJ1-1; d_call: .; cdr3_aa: CASSLSPGFPEAFF; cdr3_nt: TGTGCCAGCAGTTTATCCCCGGGGTTCCCTGAAGCTTTCTTT
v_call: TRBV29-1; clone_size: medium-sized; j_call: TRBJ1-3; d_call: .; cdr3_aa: CSVYQAGLSGNTIYF; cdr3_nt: TGCAGCGTTTATCAGGCAGGGTTGTCTGGAAACACCATATATTTT
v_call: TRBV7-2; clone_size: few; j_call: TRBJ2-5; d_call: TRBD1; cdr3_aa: CASSGTGRPQETQYF; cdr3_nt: TGTGCCAGCAGCGGGACAGGGCGGCCCCAAGAGACCCAGTACTTC
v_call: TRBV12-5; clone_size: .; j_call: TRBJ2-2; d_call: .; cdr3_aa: CASGLTGELFF; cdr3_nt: TGTGCTAGTGGTTTGACCGGGGAGCTGTTTTTT
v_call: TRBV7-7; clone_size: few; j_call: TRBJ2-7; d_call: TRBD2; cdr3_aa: CASSLSSGSIHEQYF; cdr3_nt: TGTGCCAGCAGCTTATCTAGCGGGAGTATCCACGAGCAGTACTTC
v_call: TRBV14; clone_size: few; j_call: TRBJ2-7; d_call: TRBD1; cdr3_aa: CASSHPGTGPRYF; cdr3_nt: TGTGCCAGCAGCCACCCAGGGACAGGCCCACGGTACTTC
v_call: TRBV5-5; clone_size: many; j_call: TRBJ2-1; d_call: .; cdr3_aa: CASSFWGPIYNEQFF; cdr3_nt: TGTGCCAGCAGCTTCTGGGGGCCGATTTACAATGAGCAGTTCTTC
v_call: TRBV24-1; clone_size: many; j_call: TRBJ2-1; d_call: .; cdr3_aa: CATTGFPYNEQFF; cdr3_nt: TGTGCCACCACAGGGTTTCCCTACAATGAGCAGTTCTTC
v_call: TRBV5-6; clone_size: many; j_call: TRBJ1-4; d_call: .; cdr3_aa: CASSIDPGRSNEKLFF; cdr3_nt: TGTGCCAGCAGCATTGACCCGGGACGCAGTAATGAAAAACTGTTTTTT